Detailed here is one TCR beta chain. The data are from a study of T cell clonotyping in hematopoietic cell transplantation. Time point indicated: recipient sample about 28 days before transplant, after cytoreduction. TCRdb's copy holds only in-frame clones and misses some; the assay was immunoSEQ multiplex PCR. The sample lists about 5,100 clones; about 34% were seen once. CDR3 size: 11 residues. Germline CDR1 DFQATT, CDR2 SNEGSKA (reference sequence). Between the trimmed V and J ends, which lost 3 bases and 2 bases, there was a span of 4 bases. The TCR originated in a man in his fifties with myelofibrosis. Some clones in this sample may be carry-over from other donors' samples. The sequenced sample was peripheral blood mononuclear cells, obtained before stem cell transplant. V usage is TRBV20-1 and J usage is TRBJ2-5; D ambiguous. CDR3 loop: CSASQQETQYF. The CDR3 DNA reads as TGCAGTGCTAGTCAGCAAGAGACCCAGTACTTC.